The 14 T cell receptor beta chains below come from one sample, sequenced in a study of cytomegalovirus exposure and HLA in healthy donors. Primers: 60 Vbeta forward and 13 Jbeta reverse. Assay used: immunoSEQ multiplex PCR; TCRdb lists only in-frame clones, some missing. The profile shows 92,000 or so clones, approximately 69% of them singletons. The source material was PBMCs. The receptors stem from a woman between 50 and 59 years old in good health and CMV-seropositive.

The rearrangement links TRBV6-5 to TRBJ2-5; 10 positions agree with TRBD1. With V trimmed by 6 bases and J by 5 bases, 9 bases remained unmatched. CDR1 is MNHEY and CDR2 is SVGAGI in the germline V gene. The CDR3 contains 15 residues. CDR3 coding DNA: TGTGCCAGCAGAAGTTGGACAGGGGGATCGGAGACCCAGTACTTC. It codes for CASRSWTGGSETQYF.

This clone was picked up a small number of times. The chain links TRBV28 to TRBJ2-4, with 10 bases fitting TRBD2. This CDR3 comprises 16 residues. Per germline, CDR1 MDHEN and CDR2 SYDVKM. V was clipped by 7 bases and J by 5 bases; unmatched bases: 11. CDR3 sequence: CASTSGASGGENIQYF. The CDR3 nucleotides read TGTGCCAGCACCTCAGGGGCTAGCGGGGGAGAAAACATTCAGTACTTC. Supplemented by reference TRBV28 and TRBJ2-4, the full variable domain reads DVKVTQSSRYLVKRTGEKVFLECVQDMDHENMFWYRQDPGLGLRLIYFSYDVKMKEKGDIPEGYSVSREKKERFSLILESASTNQTSMYLCASTSGASGGENIQYFGAGTRLSVL.

V is TRBV5-1 and J is TRBJ2-5; 7 nucleotides agree with TRBD1. The CDR3 loop spans 14 amino acids. Germline V lookup: CDR1 SGHRS, CDR2 YFSETQ. V was pared by 3 bases and J by 2 bases, with 4 bases of the junction left unmatched. As DNA, the CDR3 is TGCGCCAGCAGCTCCCCGGGACAGCAAGAGACCCAGTACTTC. As protein: CASSSPGQQETQYF.

The rearrangement joins TRBV6-5 to TRBJ2-7; a weak D match, TRBD1 (5 bases). The CDR3 has 13 amino acids. Germline CDR1 MNHEY, CDR2 SVGAGI. Trimming cost V 4 bases and J 4 bases, with 11 bases left between them. The chain's CDR3 is CASSLGARYEQYF. CDR3 nucleotide sequence: TGTGCCAGCAGTTTAGGGGCGCGATACGAGCAGTACTTC.

In this sample, this clone turned up a few times. The chain has TRBV19 and TRBJ1-4, with TRBD1 as a possible D gene (5 bases). The CDR3 length is 14 residues. The germline CDR1 and CDR2 sequences are LNHDA and SQIVND (reference sequence). The V end lost 6 bases, the J end lost 0 bases, and 8 bases lay between the germline ends. DNA for the CDR3: TGTGCCAGTAGCGGGGGAGCAACTAATGAAAAACTGTTTTTT. It yields the protein CASSGGATNEKLFF.

V and J are TRBV15 and TRBJ2-5, with TRBD1 identical over 8 bases. Matching the DNA end better, TRBJ2-7 makes the J call doubtful. Germline CDR1 is LNHNV and CDR2 is YYDKDF (reference sequence). The CDR3 has 14 amino acids. The CDR3 sequence: CATSRDRDVGEQYF. DNA for the CDR3: TGTGCCACCAGCAGGGACAGGGACGTTGGCGAGCAGTACTTC.

J is TRBJ1-3 and V is TRBV30, with D uncertain. The CDR3 length is 15 residues. The germline V gene encodes CDR1 GTSNPN and CDR2 SVGIG (reference sequence). Deletions cut 0 bases from V and 4 bases from J, with 13 bases between. CDR3 sequence reads: CAWSVRGIQGNTIYF. As DNA, the CDR3 is TGTGCCTGGAGTGTACGGGGTATACAGGGAAACACCATATATTTT.

The V call is TRBV5-1, the J call TRBJ2-5; a possible D gene is TRBD2 (5 bases). TRBJ2-7 matches the DNA end more closely, so the J call is doubtful. CDR1 and CDR2 (germline): SGHRS, YFSETQ. CDR3 size: 16 residues. The CDR3: CASSLGRRGKTYEQYF. Here the CDR3 DNA reads TGCGCCAGCAGCTTGGGTCGGAGAGGGAAAACCTACGAGCAGTACTTC.

The genes are TRBV6-1 and TRBJ2-7, with TRBD1 identical over 7 bases. The CDR3 extends over 14 amino acids. Germline trimming cut 5 bases from V and 2 bases from J; bases unmatched to any gene: 6. Germline CDR1 reads MNHNS; CDR2 reads SASEGT. CDR3 nucleotides: TGTGCCAGCAGTAGACAGGGCGAGGCCTACGAGCAGTACTTC. Protein: CASSRQGEAYEQYF.

The chain employs TRBV5-4 and TRBJ2-2; 8 bases align to TRBD1. Germline loops: CDR1 SGHNT, CDR2 YYREEE (reference sequence). This CDR3 is 15 amino acids long. Germline trimming cut 4 bases from V and 5 bases from J; bases unmatched to any gene: 7. CDR3 in amino acids: CASSPWTGKTGELFF. The CDR3 DNA follows: TGTGCCAGCAGCCCCTGGACAGGGAAGACCGGGGAGCTGTTTTTT.

This chain links TRBV7-9 with TRBJ2-5; 9 bases match TRBD2. Germline lookup yields CDR1 SEHNR and CDR2 FQNEAQ (reference sequence). The CDR3 is 17 residues long. V lost 5 bases to trimming and J lost 9 bases; unmatched junction nucleotides: 19. CDR3 residues: CASSPDVIAGDPGSQYF. CDR3 nucleotide sequence: TGTGCCAGCAGCCCCGACGTGATAGCGGGGGACCCGGGGTCCCAGTACTTC.

The chain links TRBV28 to TRBJ1-1; D might be TRBD1 (5 bases). Trimming cost V 4 bases and J 4 bases, with 16 bases left between them. The CDR3 sequence is 15 residues long. From germline, CDR1 is MDHEN and CDR2 SYDVKM. The CDR3 DNA reads as TGTGCCAGCAGTTCCGACAGATGGAGGGGCACTGAAGCTTTCTTT. This sequence encodes CASSSDRWRGTEAFF.

On this clone itself: One end of the junction varies from germline; a read error may be responsible. Within the sample, other DNA sequences also encode this same CDR3. The rearrangement links TRBV27 to TRBJ2-1; 10 positions agree with TRBD1. Germline CDR1 reads MNHEY; CDR2 reads SMNVEV (reference sequence). The CDR3 extends over 17 amino acids. CDR3 nucleotide sequence: TGTGCCAGCAGTCCCCGGGGGGGACAGGGGTCATCCTATGAACAGTTCTTC. Its protein is CASSPRGGQGSSYEQFF.

The CDR3 is CASSSRLGETQYF. As DNA, the CDR3 is TGTGCCAGCAGCTCCCGACTTGGGGAGACCCAGTACTTC. The rearrangement joins TRBV11-2 to TRBJ2-5; unclear D gene. The V gene's germline CDR1 is SGHAT and CDR2 FQNNGV. Deletions cut 4 bases from V and 5 bases from J, with 11 bases between. The CDR3 extends over 13 amino acids.